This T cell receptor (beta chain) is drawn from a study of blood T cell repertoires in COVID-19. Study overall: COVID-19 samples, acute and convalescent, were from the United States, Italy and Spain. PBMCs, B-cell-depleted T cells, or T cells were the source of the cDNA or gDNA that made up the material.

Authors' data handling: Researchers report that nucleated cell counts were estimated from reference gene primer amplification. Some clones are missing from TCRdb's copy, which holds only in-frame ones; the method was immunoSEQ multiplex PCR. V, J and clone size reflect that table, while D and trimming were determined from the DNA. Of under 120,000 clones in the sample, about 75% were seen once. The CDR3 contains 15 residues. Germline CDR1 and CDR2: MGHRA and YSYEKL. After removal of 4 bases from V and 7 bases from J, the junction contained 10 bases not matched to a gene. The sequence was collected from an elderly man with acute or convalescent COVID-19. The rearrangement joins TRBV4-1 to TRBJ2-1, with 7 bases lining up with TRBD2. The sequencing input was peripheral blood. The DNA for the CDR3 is TGCGCCAGCAGCCCCCCCCGCGGGAGAGTAAATGAGCAGTTCTTC. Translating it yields CASSPPRGRVNEQFF.